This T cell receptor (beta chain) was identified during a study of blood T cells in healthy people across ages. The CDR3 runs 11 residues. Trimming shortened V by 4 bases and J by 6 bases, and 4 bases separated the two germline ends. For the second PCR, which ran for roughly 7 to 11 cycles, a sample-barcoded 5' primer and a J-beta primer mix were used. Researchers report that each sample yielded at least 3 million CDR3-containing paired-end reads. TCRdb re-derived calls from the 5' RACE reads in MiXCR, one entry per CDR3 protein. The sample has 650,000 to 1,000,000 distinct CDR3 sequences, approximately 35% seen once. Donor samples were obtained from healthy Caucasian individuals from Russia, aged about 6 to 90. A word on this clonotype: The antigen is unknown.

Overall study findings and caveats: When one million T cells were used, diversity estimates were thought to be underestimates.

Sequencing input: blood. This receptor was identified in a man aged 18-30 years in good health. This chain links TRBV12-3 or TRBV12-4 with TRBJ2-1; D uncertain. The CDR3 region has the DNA TGTGCCAGCAGTTATTGCAATGAGCAGTTCTTC. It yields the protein CASSYCNEQFF.